The clone carrying this TCR beta chain has only a few counts. The antigen remains undetermined. In the original workflow: TCRs per sample had a median of around 96,000 and ranged from about 20,000 to 750,000. Each CDR3 protein is one row after TCRdb ran MiXCR on the RACE reads. TCRdb, rather than the study authors, made the V and J calls. The sample records 350,000 or so distinct CDR3 sequences, approximately 6.3% being singletons. This record comes from a study of human T cells and chemical hapten exposure. Time point reported: patch test 1, 2 weeks after DPC sensitization. Treatment described: therapeutic diphenylcyclopropenone sensitization with weekly scalp DPC. Blood collection took place prior to placing each patch test. Points from the study as a whole: Counts of TCRs above 1 in 1000 frequency stayed unchanged with DPC sensitization. Among expanded TCRs, significantly more large CDR3 similarity clusters formed than among controls.

The length of the CDR3 is 16 residues. V was pared by 0 bases and J by 4 bases, with 15 bases between. Sample: whole blood, taken in connection with sensitization to the hapten diphenylcyclopropenone (DPC). This sequence joins TRBV12-3 or TRBV12-4 and TRBJ1-2; TRBD1 is a possible D gene (6 bases). This receptor was identified in a woman younger than 30 with alopecia areata. Some clones in this sample may be carry-over from other donors' samples. The CDR3 is CASSLALQTGTYGYTF. DNA of the CDR3: TGTGCCAGCAGTTTAGCGCTCCAGACAGGAACCTATGGCTACACCTTC.